Below, one T cell receptor (beta chain) is given with its context. Its antigen remains unknown. The same CDR3 is also encoded by other DNA sequences in this sample. The data originate from a study of siplizumab effects on memory and regulatory T cells. Trimming took 5 bases from V and 3 from J, leaving 7 bases between them. Germline values: CDR1 SGHAT, CDR2 FQNNGV. CDR3 length: 12 residues. General observations from the study: Significant reduction of alloreactive sequences traceable to unstimulated CD4+ memory cells was observed with siplizumab.

Libraries were prepared by immunoSEQ multiplex PCR; TCRdb keeps only in-frame clonotypes and omits some of them. This table has around 100,000 clones, approximately 91% appearing once. The receptor was isolated from a human donor in good health. The chain combines TRBV11-2 with TRBJ1-2, with a tentative D call TRBD1 (5 bases). The sample comprised CD4+ T cells sorted from blood. CDR3 DNA sequence: TGTGCCAGCAGCCTGGGGGACTATGGCTACACCTTC. Its protein product is CASSLGDYGYTF. The variable domain in full, completed from reference TRBV11-2 and TRBJ1-2, reads EAGVAQSPRYKIIEKRQSVAFWCNPISGHATLYWYQQILGQGPKLLIQFQNNGVVDDSQLPKDRFSAERLKGVDSTLKIQPAKLEDSAVYLCASSLGDYGYTFGSGTRLTVV.